The 11 T cell receptor beta chains reported below all come from one sample, sequenced in a study of response to subunit inactivated influenza vaccine. TCRdb re-analysed the RT-PCR reads in MiXCR, keeping a single row per CDR3 protein. This table holds about 650,000 distinct CDR3 sequences, about 14% found once. The sample consisted of PBMCs from blood, taken 14 to 15 days before vaccination. These receptors were taken from a man aged 50-60 years who received an inactivated influenza vaccine.

The chain joins TRBV15 to TRBJ2-1, with 8 bases aligning to TRBD2. The V gene end was trimmed by 8 bases and the J gene end by 2 bases; junction bases not matched to a gene: 8. CDR3 size: 15 residues. Germline assignment: CDR1 LNHNV and CDR2 YYDKDF (reference sequence). The CDR3 DNA reads TGTGCCACCGCGGATCGGGGGGGCCCCTACAATGAGCAGTTCTTC. It encodes CATADRGGPYNEQFF.

This clonotype was observed a few times. This rearrangement joins TRBV15 to TRBJ2-7, with D possibly called TRBD1 or TRBD2 (6 bases each). With 4 bases removed from V and 5 bases from J, the gap between germline ends came to 21 bases. Germline V gene data show CDR1 as LNHNV and CDR2 as YYDKDF (reference sequence). CDR3 size: 16 residues. The DNA of the CDR3 is TGTGCCACCAGCACGTTAGGAAGGGGGGCAGAACACGAGCAGTACTTC. As protein: CATSTLGRGAEHEQYF. The full variable domain, its missing parts supplied by reference TRBV15 and TRBJ2-7, is DAMVIQNPRYQVTQFGKPVTLSCSQTLNHNVMYWYQQKSSQAPKLLFHYYDKDFNNEADTPDNFQSRRPNTSFCFLDIRSPGLGDTAMYLCATSTLGRGAEHEQYFGPGTRLTVT.

This clonotype was detected a few times. The V and J genes are TRBV29-1 and TRBJ1-2; 8 bases fit TRBD1. The CDR3 sequence is 13 residues long. J lost 4 bases, V lost 7 bases, and 8 bases had no gene match. Germline lookup yields CDR1 SQVTM and CDR2 ANQGSEA. Here the CDR3 DNA reads TGCAGCGCAGGGACAGGATCTTCCTATGGCTACACCTTC. Its protein product is CSAGTGSSYGYTF.

This clonotype was observed at least ten times. V and J are TRBV11-2 and TRBJ1-1; D may be TRBD1 (5 bases). CDR3 size: 11 residues. The germline V and J ends were trimmed by 6 bases and 7 bases, with 9 bases remaining between them. Germline V gene lookup returns CDR1 SGHAT and CDR2 FQNNGV. The CDR3 sequence: CASSWRGEAFF. The CDR3 nucleotides are TGTGCCAGCAGTTGGAGGGGTGAAGCTTTCTTT.

The chain has TRBV6-1 and TRBJ2-1; 11 bases are shared with TRBD2. Losses at the gene ends were 5 bases for V and 0 bases for J; bases not matched to a gene: 6. Germline loops: CDR1 MNHNS, CDR2 SASEGT. The CDR3 is 17 residues long. CDR3 bases: TGTGCCAGCAGTAAACGACTAGCGGGGAGCTCCTACAATGAGCAGTTCTTC. This sequence encodes CASSKRLAGSSYNEQFF.

This clonotype was detected only a few times. V is TRBV3-1 and J is TRBJ2-7, with 12 positions matching TRBD2. Germline V CDR1 and CDR2: LGHDT, YNNKEL (reference sequence). The V gene end was trimmed by 1 base and the J gene end by 4 bases; junction bases not matched to a gene: 5. CDR3 length: 16 amino acids. As DNA, the CDR3 is TGTGCCAGCAGCCAAGCACCGACTAGCGGGAGATACGAGCAGTACTTC. Amino acids: CASSQAPTSGRYEQYF.

The genes are TRBV20-1 and TRBJ1-5; D perhaps matches TRBD1 (5 bases). Germline V lookup: CDR1 DFQATT, CDR2 SNEGSKA (reference sequence). The CDR3 spans 15 residues. The ends were cut back, 2 bases at V and 4 bases at J, with 15 bases in the middle. CDR3 region: CSARWGGAGNQPQHF. The CDR3 DNA reads as TGCAGTGCTAGATGGGGTGGGGCAGGGAATCAGCCCCAGCATTTT.

The rearrangement links TRBV7-2 to TRBJ2-3; D is undetermined. The V gene lost 4 bases and the J gene lost 7 bases, with 21 bases spanning the gap. CDR3 length: 16 amino acids. CDR1 is SGHTA and CDR2 is FQGNSA in the germline V gene. The CDR3 reads CASSSRAGQEAYTQYF. Here the CDR3 DNA reads TGTGCCAGCAGCTCTCGGGCCGGGCAGGAAGCCTATACGCAGTATTTT. Filled out from reference TRBV7-2 and TRBJ2-3, the complete variable domain reads GAGVSQSPSNKVTEKGKDVELRCDPISGHTALYWYRQSLGQGLEFLIYFQGNSAPDKSGLPSDRFSAERTGGSVSTLTIQRTQQEDSAVYLCASSSRAGQEAYTQYFGPGTRLTVL.

This clonotype was picked up many times. The CDR3 reads CAWSVQETQYF. CDR3 DNA: TGTGCCTGGAGTGTCCAAGAGACCCAGTACTTC. This sequence joins TRBV30 and TRBJ2-5; D uncertain. The CDR3 length is 11 residues. From germline, CDR1 is GTSNPN and CDR2 SVGIG (reference sequence). V gave up 0 bases and J gave up 1 base, with 0 bases separating them.

The table lists this clonotype with a few counts. The V call is TRBV27, the J call TRBJ2-1; D gene unclear. The CDR3 extends over 13 amino acids. V dropped 5 bases and J dropped 6 bases, with 11 bases sitting between them. Germline V gene lookup returns CDR1 MNHEY and CDR2 SMNVEV (reference sequence). In DNA, the CDR3 is TGTGCCAGCAGTACCGGGTTGTCCAATGAGCAGTTCTTC. Protein product: CASSTGLSNEQFF.

The table lists this clonotype with a few counts. The V call is TRBV9, the J call TRBJ2-3; D possibly corresponds to TRBD1 (5 bases). Trimming pared 3 bases from V and 4 bases from J, leaving 12 bases between. CDR3 length: 14 residues. Per germline, CDR1 SGDLS and CDR2 YYNGEE. CDR3 sequence: CASSEGAHSDTQYF. The CDR3 DNA follows: TGTGCCAGCAGCGAAGGGGCCCACTCAGATACGCAGTATTTT.